Given below is one T cell receptor beta chain in context. The antigen remains unidentified. This sample was taken from a study of shared clonotypes between healthy human individuals. V lost 0 bases, J lost 1 base, and 19 bases lay in between. The CDR3 covers 17 residues. Per the germline V gene, CDR1 is SQVTM and CDR2 is ANQGSEA. General study points: Naive CD4 clonotype sharing across a few donors was 4% to 5.5%. Naive subsets usually exceeded memory subsets in estimated richness.

The method was immunoSEQ multiplex PCR; TCRdb's version includes in-frame clones alone and lacks a portion of them. The table shows about 2.3 million clones, with 80% to 95% occurring only once. The rearrangement links TRBV29-1 to TRBJ2-7; possible D gene TRBD2, 6 bases. The origin of this receptor is a man aged 18 to 29 in good health. Some clones in this sample may be carry-over from other donors' samples. Sequences were obtained from naive CD4+ T cells from PBMCs. The subset here: CD45RA+ positively selected. The CDR3 spells CSVEEGTGSGRSYEQYF. CDR3 nucleotide sequence: TGCAGCGTTGAAGAGGGGACGGGAAGCGGGCGTTCCTACGAGCAGTACTTC.